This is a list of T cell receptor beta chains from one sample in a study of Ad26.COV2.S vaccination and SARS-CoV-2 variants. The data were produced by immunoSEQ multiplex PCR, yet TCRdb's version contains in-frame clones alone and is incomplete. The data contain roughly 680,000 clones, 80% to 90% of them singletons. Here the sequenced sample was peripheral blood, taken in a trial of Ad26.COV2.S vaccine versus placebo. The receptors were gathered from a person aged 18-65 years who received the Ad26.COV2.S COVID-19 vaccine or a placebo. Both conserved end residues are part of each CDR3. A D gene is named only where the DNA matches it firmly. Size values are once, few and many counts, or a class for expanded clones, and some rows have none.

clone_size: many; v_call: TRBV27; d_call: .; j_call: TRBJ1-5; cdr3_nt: TGTGCCAGCAGCCCCCGGGGTCGCGATCAGCCCCAGCATTTT; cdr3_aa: CASSPRGRDQPQHF
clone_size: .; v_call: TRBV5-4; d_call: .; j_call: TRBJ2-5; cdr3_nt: TGTGCCAGCAGCTTGGGGACAGCGAGGCGGGAGACCCAGTACTTC; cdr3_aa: CASSLGTARRETQYF
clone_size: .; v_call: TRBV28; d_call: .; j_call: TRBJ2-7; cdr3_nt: TGTGCCAGCAGTTTTACGGGTCCAGGGATAGGGGAGCAGTACTTC; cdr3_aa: CASSFTGPGIGEQYF
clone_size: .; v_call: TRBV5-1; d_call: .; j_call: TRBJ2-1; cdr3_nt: TGCGCCAGCAGCGGAGGGGCACCACACAATGAGCAGTTCTTC; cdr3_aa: CASSGGAPHNEQFF
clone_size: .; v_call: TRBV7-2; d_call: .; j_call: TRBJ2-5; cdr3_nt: TGTGCCAGCAGCTTGATCCGGGGACAAGAGACCCAGTACTTC; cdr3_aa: CASSLIRGQETQYF
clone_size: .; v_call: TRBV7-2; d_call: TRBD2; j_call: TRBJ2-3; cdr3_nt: TGTGCCAGCAGCTTACCGGGGGGAATTTCAGCAGATACGCAGTATTTT; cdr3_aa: CASSLPGGISADTQYF
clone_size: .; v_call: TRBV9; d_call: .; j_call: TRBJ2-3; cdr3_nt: TGTGCCAGCAGCGTAGCTCAGTCCACAGATACGCAGTATTTT; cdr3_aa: CASSVAQSTDTQYF
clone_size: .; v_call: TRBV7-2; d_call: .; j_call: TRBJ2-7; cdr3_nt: TGTGCCAGCAGCGCTTCCGGCCAGGTAGGCTACGAGCAGTACTTC; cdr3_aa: CASSASGQVGYEQYF
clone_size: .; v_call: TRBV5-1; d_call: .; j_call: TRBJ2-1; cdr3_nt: TGCGCCAGCAGACTCGGGGGACCCTACAATGAGCAGTTCTTC; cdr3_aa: CASRLGGPYNEQFF
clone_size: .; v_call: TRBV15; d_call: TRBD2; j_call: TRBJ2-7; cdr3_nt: TGTGCCACCAGCAGCTGGACTAGCGGGAGTTTGTACGAGCAGTACTTC; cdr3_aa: CATSSWTSGSLYEQYF
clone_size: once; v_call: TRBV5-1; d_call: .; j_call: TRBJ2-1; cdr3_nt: TGCGCCAGCAGCTTGGTAGGCAGATACAATGAGCAGTTCTTC; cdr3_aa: CASSLVGRYNEQFF
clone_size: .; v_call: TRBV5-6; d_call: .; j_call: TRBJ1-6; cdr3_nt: TGTGCCAGCACCCGGAGGGAAAGCTCCTATAATTCACCCCTCCACTTT; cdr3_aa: CASTRRESSYNSPLHF
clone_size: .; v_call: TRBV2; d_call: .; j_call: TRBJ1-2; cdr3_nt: TGTGCCAGCAGGGCAGATGAATACTATGGCTACACCTTC; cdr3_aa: CASRADEYYGYTF
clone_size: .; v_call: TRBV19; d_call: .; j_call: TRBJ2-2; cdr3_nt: TGTGCCAGTAGTCCGCGGACTAACACCGGGGAGCTGTTTTTT; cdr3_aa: CASSPRTNTGELFF
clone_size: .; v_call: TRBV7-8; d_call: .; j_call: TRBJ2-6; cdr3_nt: TGTGCCAGCAGCGGAGAGGGTCAACCGGGGGCCGGGGCCAACGTCCTGACTTTC; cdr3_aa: CASSGEGQPGAGANVLTF
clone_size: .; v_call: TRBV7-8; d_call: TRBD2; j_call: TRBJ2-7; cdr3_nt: TGTGCCAGCAGCCTACTAGCGGGGGGATTCTACGAGCAGTACTTC; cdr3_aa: CASSLLAGGFYEQYF
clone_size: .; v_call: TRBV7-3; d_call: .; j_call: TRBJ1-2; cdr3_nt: TGTGCCAGCAGCTTAGAACCACTAAACTATGGCTACACCTTC; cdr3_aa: CASSLEPLNYGYTF
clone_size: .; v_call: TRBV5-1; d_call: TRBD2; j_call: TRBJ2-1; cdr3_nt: TGCGCCAGCAGCTTGACTAGCGGGGGTTCCTACAATGAGCAGTTCTTC; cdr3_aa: CASSLTSGGSYNEQFF
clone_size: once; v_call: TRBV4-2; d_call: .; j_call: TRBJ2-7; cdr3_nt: TGTGCCAGCAGCCAAGTTAGGGGGGCCTACGAGCAGTACTTC; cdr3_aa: CASSQVRGAYEQYF
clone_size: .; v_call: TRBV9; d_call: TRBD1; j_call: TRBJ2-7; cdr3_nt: TGTGCCAGCAGCGGAGGGGGCCAGGGTAAGCTTCGGGAGCAGTACTTC; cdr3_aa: CASSGGGQGKLREQYF
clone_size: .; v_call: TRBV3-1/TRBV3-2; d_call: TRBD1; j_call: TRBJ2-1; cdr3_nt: TGTGCCAGCAGCAGGGACAGGGTTGACGATGAGCAGTTCTTC; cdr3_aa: CASSRDRVDDEQFF
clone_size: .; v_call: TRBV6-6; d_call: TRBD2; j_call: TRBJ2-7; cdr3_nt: TGTGCCAGCAGAGACGTAGCGGGGAACTCCTACGAGCAGTACTTC; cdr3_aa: CASRDVAGNSYEQYF
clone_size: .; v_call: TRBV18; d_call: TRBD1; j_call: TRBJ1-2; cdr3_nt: TGTGCCAGCTCACGCCAGGGGGGCGATGGCTACACCTTC; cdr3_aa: CASSRQGGDGYTF
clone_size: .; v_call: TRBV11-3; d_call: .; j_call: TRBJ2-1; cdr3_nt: TGTGCCAGCTCAGCGACCGGGGATGAGCAGTTCTTC; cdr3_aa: CASSATGDEQFF
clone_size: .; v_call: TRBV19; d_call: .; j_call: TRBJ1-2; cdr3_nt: TGTGCCAGTAGTATGGACAGCTTCTATGGCTACACCTTC; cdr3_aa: CASSMDSFYGYTF
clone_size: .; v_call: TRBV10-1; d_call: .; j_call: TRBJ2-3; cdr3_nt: TGCGCCAGCAGTGAGGGGCAGGAGAGGGATACGCAGTATTTT; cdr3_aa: CASSEGQERDTQYF
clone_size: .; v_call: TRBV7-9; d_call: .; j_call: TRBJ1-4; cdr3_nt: TGTGCCAGCAGCCTCAGGGAATCTAATGAAAAACTGTTTTTT; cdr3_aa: CASSLRESNEKLFF
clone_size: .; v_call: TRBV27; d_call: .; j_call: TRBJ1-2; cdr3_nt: TGTGCCAGCAGTTTATCCGCCCTGAAGTCTGGCTACACCTTC; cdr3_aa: CASSLSALKSGYTF
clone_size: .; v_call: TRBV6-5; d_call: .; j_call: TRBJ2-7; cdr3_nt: TGTGCCAGCAGTTACTCGAATTCTCGATCCTACGAGCAGTACTTC; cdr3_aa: CASSYSNSRSYEQYF
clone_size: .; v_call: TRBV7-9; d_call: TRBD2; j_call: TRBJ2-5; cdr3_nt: TGTGCCAGCAGCCCCCGGGGCGGGAGGGCCGGGCAAGAGACCCAGTACTTC; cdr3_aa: CASSPRGGRAGQETQYF
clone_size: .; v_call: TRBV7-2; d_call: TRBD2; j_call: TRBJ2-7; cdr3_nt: TGTGCCAGCAGCCCCGGGACTAGCGTTCGATCCTACGAGCAGTACTTC; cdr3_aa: CASSPGTSVRSYEQYF
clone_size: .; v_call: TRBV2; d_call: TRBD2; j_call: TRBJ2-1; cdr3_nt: TGTGCCAGCAGTGAAGGGAGCGGGAGCGACAATGAGCAGTTCTTC; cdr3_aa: CASSEGSGSDNEQFF
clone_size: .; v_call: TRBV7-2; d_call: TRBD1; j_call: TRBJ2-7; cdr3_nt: TGTGCCAGCAGCTTAGACTCGGGGGCTGGACAGGGAGGATACGAGCAGTACTTC; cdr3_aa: CASSLDSGAGQGGYEQYF
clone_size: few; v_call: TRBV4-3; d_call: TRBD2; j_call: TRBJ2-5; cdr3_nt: TGCGCCAGCAGCCATACTTCTAGCGGGGGCGGGGAGACCCAGTACTTC; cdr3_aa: CASSHTSSGGGETQYF
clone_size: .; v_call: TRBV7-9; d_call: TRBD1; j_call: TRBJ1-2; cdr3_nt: TGTGCCAGCAGCTCTGGGACAGGGGGCAGTGGCTACACCTTC; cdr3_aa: CASSSGTGGSGYTF
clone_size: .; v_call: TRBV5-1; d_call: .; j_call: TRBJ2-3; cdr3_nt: TGCGCCAGCAGCTTGGGGGGCCCTCTCAGCACAGATACGCAGTATTTT; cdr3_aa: CASSLGGPLSTDTQYF
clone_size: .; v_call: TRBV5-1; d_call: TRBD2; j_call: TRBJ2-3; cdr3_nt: TGCGCCAGCAGCTTGATGGGACTACACACAGATACGCAGTATTTT; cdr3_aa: CASSLMGLHTDTQYF
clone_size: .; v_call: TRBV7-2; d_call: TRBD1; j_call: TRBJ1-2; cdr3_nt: TGTGCCAGCAGCTTAGGGGGACAGCTCTATGGCTACACCTTC; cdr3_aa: CASSLGGQLYGYTF
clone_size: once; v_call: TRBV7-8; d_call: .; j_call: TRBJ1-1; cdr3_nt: TGTGCCAGCAGCTTATATAGGGACACTGAAGCTTTCTTT; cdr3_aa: CASSLYRDTEAFF
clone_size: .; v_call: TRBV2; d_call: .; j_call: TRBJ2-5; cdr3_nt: TGTGCCAGCAGTCCTCAAGAGACCCAGTACTTC; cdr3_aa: CASSPQETQYF
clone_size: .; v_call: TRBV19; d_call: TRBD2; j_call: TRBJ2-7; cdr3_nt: TGTGCCAGTAGTCCACTGACTAGCGGGCCCTCCTACGAGCAGTACTTC; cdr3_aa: CASSPLTSGPSYEQYF
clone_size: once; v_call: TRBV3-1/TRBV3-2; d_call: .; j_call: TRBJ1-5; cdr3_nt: TGTGCCAGCAGCTTTCCCGGGTCGCCCCAGCATTTT; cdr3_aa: CASSFPGSPQHF
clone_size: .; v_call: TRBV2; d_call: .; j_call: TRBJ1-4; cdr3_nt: TGTGCCAGCAGTTCATCGGAGTTCGGTGAAAAACTGTTTTTT; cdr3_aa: CASSSSEFGEKLFF
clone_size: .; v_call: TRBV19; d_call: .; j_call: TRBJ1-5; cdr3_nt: TGTGCCAGTAGTATTGACACCCGGGCTTCTACTTATAGCAATCAGCCCCAGCATTTT; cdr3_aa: CASSIDTRASTYSNQPQHF
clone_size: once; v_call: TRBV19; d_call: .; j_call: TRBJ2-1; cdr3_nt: TGTGCCAGTAGGGCCGGTCCAGGGAATGAGCAGTTCTTC; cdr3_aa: CASRAGPGNEQFF
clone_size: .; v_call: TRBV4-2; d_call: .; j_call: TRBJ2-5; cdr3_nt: TGTGCCAGCAGCCAGTCCGGCAACCAAGAGACCCAGTACTTC; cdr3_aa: CASSQSGNQETQYF
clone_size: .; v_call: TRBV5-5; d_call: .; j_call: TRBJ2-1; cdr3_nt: TGTGCCAGCAGTCGACGGGGAGAGAAGAGGGGTGAGCAGTTCTTC; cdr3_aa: CASSRRGEKRGEQFF
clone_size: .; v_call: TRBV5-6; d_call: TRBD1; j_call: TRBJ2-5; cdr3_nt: TGTGCCAGCAGCCGCAGGGGGCGAGAGACCCAGTACTTC; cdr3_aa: CASSRRGRETQYF
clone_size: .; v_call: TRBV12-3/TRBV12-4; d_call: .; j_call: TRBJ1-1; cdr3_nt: TGTGCCAGCAGTTCGAGTGTGGGGAGGAGATCTTTCTTT; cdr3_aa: CASSSSVGRRSFF
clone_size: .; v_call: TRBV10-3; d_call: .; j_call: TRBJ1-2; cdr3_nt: TGTGCCGCCCAACAGTCCTCGCAAACCAATGGCTACACCTTC; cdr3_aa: CAAQQSSQTNGYTF
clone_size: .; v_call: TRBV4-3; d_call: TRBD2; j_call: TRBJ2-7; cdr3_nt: TGCGCCAGCAGCCAGAGGGGACTAGCGGGGGTGAACGAGCAGTACTTC; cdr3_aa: CASSQRGLAGVNEQYF
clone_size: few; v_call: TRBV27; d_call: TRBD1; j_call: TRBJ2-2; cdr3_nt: TGTGCCAGCAGTTTACCCGGACAGGGCAGGGCCGGGGAGCTGTTTTTT; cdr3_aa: CASSLPGQGRAGELFF
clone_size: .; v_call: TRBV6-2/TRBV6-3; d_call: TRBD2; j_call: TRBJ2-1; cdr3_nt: TGTGCCAGCAGTCGGGGGACTAGCGGGAGATTAGATGAGCAGTTCTTC; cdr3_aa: CASSRGTSGRLDEQFF
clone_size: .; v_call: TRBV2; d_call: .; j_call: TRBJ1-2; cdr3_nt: TGTGCCAGCAGTGTGGGCAGCTTAAACTATGGCTACACCTTC; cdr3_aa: CASSVGSLNYGYTF
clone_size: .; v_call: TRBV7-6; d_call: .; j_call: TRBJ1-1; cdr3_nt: TGTGCCAGCAGCGCCCCGGGTTTGGAAGCTTTCTTT; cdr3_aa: CASSAPGLEAFF